This TCR beta chain was identified during a study of regulatory T cells in long-lasting Graves disease (dated by TCRdb to the early 2020s). About the full investigation: Antithyroid drugs had been taken for less than 3 months by newly diagnosed Graves' disease patients. This study used TCR sequencing and RNA sequencing of peripheral blood to compare persistent Graves' disease patients against newly diagnosed Graves' disease patients. The study took place in China and was registered as a clinical trial. A total of about 35 samples underwent TCR sequencing, from about 13 patients with persistent Graves' disease and 20 or so patients with newly diagnosed Graves' disease. The investigation overall reported the following: Patients with persistent disease shared more public clonotypes (under 3,000) than newly diagnosed patients did (more than 900). Peripheral blood alone was examined, since thyroid tissue, which constituted the primary lesion, could not be accessed. Persistent Graves' disease patients showed lower TCR Shannon entropy and fewer highly expanded clones than newly diagnosed patients, suggesting clonal expansion. Preferential use of TRBV28, TRBJ1-2 and TRBJ2-5 was observed in persistent disease, whereas TRBV20-1 and TRBJ2-1 were favored in newly diagnosed disease. Sequencing and analysis were limited to the TCR beta chain. The small sample size was acknowledged by the authors as a limitation that may reduce accuracy.

Notes on this clonotype: Its cognate antigen has yet to be identified. The sample holds no much larger clone one base away, and base qualities are not on file.

The library was prepared using multiplex PCR. This sample was sequenced with an Illumina HiSeq 4000. TCR beta libraries were built with iRepertoire HTBI primers and Arm-PCR amplification of CDR3 regions. Before sequencing, the PCR products went through gel purification. For the original study's pipeline: A total of roughly 58 TRBV and 14 TRBJ segments were identified across samples and were used for gene usage analysis of CDR3 amino acid clonotypes. Filtered high-quality paired reads were merged into contigs using COPE and FqMerger. Contigs were aligned with BLAST to IMGT TRBV, TRBD and TRBJ reference genes, and CDR3 was defined per IMGT. Any clonotype with a frequency above 0.1% was counted as a highly expanded clone. Shannon entropy was used to measure repertoire diversity, and the Gini coefficient was used to measure V-J evenness. A clonotype was considered public if more than one individual shared it. TCRdb ran its own pipeline on the public reads, namely fastp trimming at Q25 and MiXCR clone calling, and kept in-frame beta chains. Each record represents a unique CDR3 protein, reported with the most common genes and DNA among its rows. TCRdb's processing, not the study's, gives the V and J calls here. For this sample there are 400,000 to 550,000 distinct CDR3 sequences; 16% appear just once. Clones ranked in the top ten supply around 11% of the sample.

V loses 5 bases of germline sequence and J loses 6 bases, and the interval between the two ends is 19 bases. CDR1 is given as MNHNS and CDR2 as SASEGT, both from the germline V gene. The CDR3, cysteine through phenylalanine, is 16 amino acids long. Just CDR3 DNA is preserved here, 48 bases in frame from base 1. Read against the paper, the sample's time point label means: newly diagnosed GD, antithyroid drugs for less than 3 months. RNA was extracted from PBMCs in TRIzol for both TCR sequencing and RNA sequencing. The diagnosis of Graves' disease followed American Thyroid Association guidelines. Patients were recruited from an endocrinology department in Xi'an, China. Each patient gave approximately 10 milliliters of peripheral blood, collected in an EDTA anticoagulant tube. Ficoll Paque Plus density gradient separation was used to isolate PBMCs, and no further T cell sorting was done. An Agilent 2100 Bioanalyzer and agarose gel were used to assess RNA quality, and a NanoDrop 2000 was used to measure RNA concentration.

The same specimen was also included in a second study, on T cells in Graves' hyperthyroidism and ophthalmopathy. As that second study puts it: Graves' hyperthyroidism was defined as stable when no progression to ophthalmopathy occurred over 18 months of follow-up. Hyperthyroidism patients were aged 18 to 65 years and newly diagnosed, with disease duration of less than 2 months. The study excluded patients with uncontrolled infections, other autoimmune diseases, pregnancy or lactation. Diagnoses were established on the basis of clinical symptoms, serum thyroxine and TRAb, thyroid ultrasound, and orbital computed tomography. The TCR CDR3 was subjected to a first round of RT-PCR using the HTBI primer set and the Qiagen OneStep RT-PCR kit. Most expanded thyroid clonotypes (frequency above 0.001) were also detected in blood, suggesting blood repertoires may reflect thyroid immune responses. A 13 V-J signature model separated ophthalmopathy from stable hyperthyroidism, with roughly 88% sensitivity and 81% to 83% specificity in cross-validation and 80%/75% in testing. In validation, progression to ophthalmopathy was predicted by the model with roughly 71% sensitivity and roughly 76% specificity, a median of roughly six months before onset. To identify distinguishing TCR V-J signatures, a discovery cohort of around 100 patients was used, comprising 43 with Graves' ophthalmopathy and around 60 with stable Graves' hyperthyroidism. An independent validation cohort of 18 to 20 hyperthyroidism patients and more than 15 patients who later progressed to ophthalmopathy tested prospective prediction of ophthalmopathy. For training and testing, the 95 to 100 patients in the discovery cohort were randomly divided in a 7:3 ratio. In roughly six Graves' hyperthyroidism patients, the study also compared T-cell repertoires from thyroid tissue with T-cell repertoires from blood. After sampling, hyperthyroidism patients received methimazole starting at 30 mg daily, and ophthalmopathy patients received high-dose intravenous methylprednisolone. The libraries were constructed in a second round of multiplex PCR and then size-selected and purified. Paired-end sequencing of the libraries was performed with 100 bp reads on an Illumina HiSeq2000. SOAPnuke was used to process the raw data, removing reads that contained adapters or uncalled bases, had a mean Phred below 15, or lacked an exact match to the constant primer or identifier. COPE v1.2.5 was used to merge the high-quality paired reads, and each unique nucleotide sequence was defined as a clonotype. MiTCR v1.1 was used to align the clonotypes against IMGT TRBV, TRBD and TRBJ reference segments. The analysis included only V-J combinations with a frequency above 0.0001, which together covered over 98% of the repertoires. The TCS score was defined as F50 (clonal expansion) divided by E x V (chaos), with BLOSUM62-based TCRdist calculated between CDR3 peptides within each V-J. Welch's t-statistics and random forest reduced around 510 V-J features to some 14, which were used in a naive Bayes classifier (R e1071). No statistical method was used to set the sample size in advance, and investigators knew the group allocation. The paper reports TCR Vbeta CDR3 sequencing of 135 peripheral blood samples: over 40 ophthalmopathy, fewer than 80 hyperthyroidism and some 17 progressor patients.

Source: peripheral blood mononuclear cells (PBMCs), taken at new diagnosis, from a patient treated with antithyroid drugs. The TCR comes from a young woman with Graves disease. Donor details come from another sample of the same person, matched by shared clones. This sequence uses TRBV6-1 and TRBJ2-2, with a tentative D call of TRBD1 or TRBD2, each matching 5 bases. CDR3 protein: CASSPPGTIVPGELFF. The bases are TGTGCCAGCAGTCCCCCCGGGACGATTGTCCCCGGGGAGCTGTTTTTT.